A single sample is the source of the 18 T cell receptor beta chains below, sequenced in a study of vaccination and CD4 T cells after COVID-19. CD4+ T cells that had been cultured provided DNA sequenced with the Oncomine TCR Beta short-read assay. Using its own MiXCR run on the PCR reads, TCRdb lists one record per CDR3 protein. The sample records 20,000 to 30,000 distinct CDR3 sequences, 35% to 50% being singletons. Their antigens are not known. Time point given: late sampling 161 to 241 days after vaccination in a few convalescent patients. Treatment reported: approximately nine-day PBMC culture with coronavirus spike peptide pools or control peptides (ViraFEST assay). The sequencing used CD4+ T cells from blood, cultured in vitro, collected about 7 months after SARS-CoV-2 vaccination. These receptors were taken from a human donor who had recovered from COVID-19.

This clonotype occurred a few times. V and J are TRBV6-4 and TRBJ2-5; D remains unclear. Germline CDR1 and CDR2: MRHNA and SNTAGT. The CDR3 loop spans 13 amino acids. Trimming cost V 3 bases and J 2 bases, with 7 bases left between them. As DNA, the CDR3 is TGTGCCAGCAGTGAAGGAGAACAAGAGACCCAGTACTTC. Translating gives CASSEGEQETQYF.

The table lists this clonotype with a few counts. V and J are TRBV7-8 and TRBJ2-7; TRBD2 agrees at 8 bases. Per germline, CDR1 SGHVS and CDR2 FQNEAQ. V was clipped by 1 base and J by 0 bases; unmatched bases: 5. The CDR3 extends over 16 amino acids. CDR3 region: CASSLGWRGDSYEQYF. For the CDR3, the DNA is TGTGCCAGCAGCTTAGGATGGCGGGGGGACTCCTACGAGCAGTACTTC.

The chain has TRBV24-1 and TRBJ2-3, with 8 positions matching TRBD1. The CDR3 consists of 14 residues. Germline CDR1 is KGHDR and CDR2 is SFDVKD. The J segment lost 6 bases and the V segment lost 1 base, leaving 2 bases of the junction unmatched. CDR3 sequence reads: CATSDFTGGDTQYF. In nucleotides, the CDR3 is TGTGCCACCAGTGATTTTACAGGGGGGGATACGCAGTATTTT.

This clonotype was seen a few times. The chain combines TRBV6-2 or TRBV6-3 with TRBJ2-7; tentative D call: TRBD1 (5 bases). CDR3 size: 13 residues. Looked up from germline, CDR1 is MNHEY and CDR2 is SVGEGT. The V and J ends lost 6 bases and 3 bases respectively, with 12 bases between them. CDR3 sequence reads: CASSFGHYYEQYF. The CDR3 nucleotides read TGTGCCAGCAGCTTTGGACATTACTACGAGCAGTACTTC.

The rearrangement links TRBV6-1 to TRBJ2-6; D unresolved. The CDR3 length is 15 residues. The V gene's germline CDR1 is MNHNS and CDR2 SASEGT. Trimming pared 1 base from V and 0 bases from J, leaving 4 bases between. CDR3 nucleotides: TGTGCCAGCAGTGAAGACCTCTCTGGGGCCAACGTCCTGACTTTC. Translation: CASSEDLSGANVLTF.

This clonotype was detected only a few times. The V call is TRBV6-5, the J call TRBJ2-1, with D perhaps TRBD2 (6 bases). The germline V gene encodes CDR1 MNHEY and CDR2 SVGAGI. V gave up 2 bases and J gave up 0 bases, with 14 bases separating them. This CDR3 region has 17 residues. CDR3 DNA: TGTGCCAGCAGTTACCCCGGGACTCCTAGCTCCTACAATGAGCAGTTCTTC. Protein product: CASSYPGTPSSYNEQFF.

The chain uses TRBV23-1 and TRBJ1-2, with 7 bases lining up with TRBD1. TRBV23-1 is identified as an open reading frame with a role that is uncertain. The CDR3 consists of 14 residues. V lost 3 bases, J lost 3 bases, and 4 bases stayed unmatched. The CDR3 DNA is TGCGCCAGCAGTCAGATGGGGACAGACTATGGCTACACCTTC. This encodes CASSQMGTDYGYTF.

This clonotype was counted a few times. The chain has TRBV7-3 and TRBJ1-1; tentative D call: TRBD1 (6 bases). CDR1 SGHTA and CDR2 FQGTGA come from the germline V gene. This CDR3 has 13 residues. Trimming shortened V by 3 bases and J by 1 base, and 6 bases separated the two germline ends. CDR3 bases: TGTGCCAGCAGCTTGACAGGGAACACTGAAGCTTTCTTT. This sequence encodes CASSLTGNTEAFF.

This clonotype has more than one count but fewer than ten. V usage is TRBV11-2 and J usage is TRBJ2-7; no clear D gene. CDR3 size: 14 residues. Germline CDR1 SGHAT, CDR2 FQNNGV. Trimming removed 3 bases from V and 1 base from J, with 10 bases in between. Here the CDR3 DNA reads TGTGCCAGCAGCTTGTTTGGCGAATCCTACGAGCAGTACTTC. This codes for CASSLFGESYEQYF.

This chain uses TRBV19 with TRBJ2-3; possibly TRBD1 for D (5 bases). Looked up from germline, CDR1 is LNHDA and CDR2 is SQIVND (reference sequence). The CDR3 loop spans 11 amino acids. V lost 7 bases and J 4 bases, leaving 6 bases between the germline ends. The chain's CDR3 is CASTQADTQYF. As DNA, the CDR3 is TGTGCCAGTACACAGGCAGATACGCAGTATTTT.

The chain couples TRBV6-2 or TRBV6-3 to TRBJ2-1; TRBD1 agrees at 12 bases. Trimming at V came to 7 bases and at J to 1 base, leaving 11 bases not matched to a gene. From germline, CDR1 is MNHEY and CDR2 SVGEGT. The CDR3 sequence is 18 residues long. This chain's CDR3 is CASIPGQGARGSYNEQFF. CDR3 in DNA: TGTGCCAGCATTCCGGGACAGGGGGCACGGGGGTCCTACAATGAGCAGTTCTTC.

The V call is TRBV20-1, the J call TRBJ2-7; no firm D call. V was shortened by 5 bases and J by 2 bases, with 19 bases between the two germline ends. The germline V gene encodes CDR1 DFQATT and CDR2 SNEGSKA (reference sequence). The CDR3 totals 15 residues. CDR3 sequence (DNA): TGCAGTGCTCATATCCCCTTACACGGCACCTACGAGCAGTACTTC. Translated: CSAHIPLHGTYEQYF.

The J gene is TRBJ1-2, the V gene TRBV6-1; 8 bases map to TRBD1. CDR3 size: 15 residues. V was clipped by 1 base and J by 7 bases; unmatched bases: 8. Germline lookup yields CDR1 MNHNS and CDR2 SASEGT. The DNA for the CDR3 is TGTGCCAGCAGTGAAGTGCAGGGGGCGCCTTTTGGCTACACCTTC. This encodes CASSEVQGAPFGYTF.

The gene calls are TRBV6-5 and TRBJ2-3; D is unclear. Germline CDR1 reads MNHEY; CDR2 reads SVGAGI. The germline V and J ends were trimmed by 4 bases and 2 bases, with 4 bases remaining between them. The CDR3 extends over 12 amino acids. The CDR3 protein is CASSSTTDTQYF. CDR3 nucleotides: TGTGCCAGCAGTTCAACCACAGATACGCAGTATTTT.

This chain connects TRBV7-9 to TRBJ2-7; 8 nucleotides line up with TRBD1. The V and J ends lost 6 bases and 0 bases, in that order; junction bases with no gene match: 10. CDR1 SEHNR and CDR2 FQNEAQ come from the germline V gene (reference sequence). The CDR3 has 16 residues. The DNA for the CDR3 is TGTGCCAGCAGTCAACTGGGGCAGGGGGCCTCCTACGAGCAGTACTTC. It yields the protein CASSQLGQGASYEQYF.

This clonotype showed up just a few times. The V call is TRBV20-1, the J call TRBJ2-2; no firm D call. Germline loops: CDR1 DFQATT, CDR2 SNEGSKA (reference sequence). The CDR3 sequence is 14 residues long. V dropped 4 bases and J dropped 0 bases, with 9 bases sitting between them. CDR3 coding DNA: TGCAGTGCTATTTGGGCAGCGAACACCGGGGAGCTGTTTTTT. Amino acid sequence: CSAIWAANTGELFF.

This clonotype has just a few counts. The rearrangement joins TRBV15 to TRBJ1-1; D is undetermined. Trimming left V 0 bases short and J 4 bases short, with 9 bases between. In germline, CDR1 is LNHNV, CDR2 YYDKDF (reference sequence). This CDR3 comprises 14 residues. As DNA, the CDR3 is TGTGCCACCAGCAGAGATCGATGGGGCACTGAAGCTTTCTTT. This sequence encodes CATSRDRWGTEAFF. The whole variable domain, remainder taken from reference TRBV15 and TRBJ1-1, is DAMVIQNPRYQVTQFGKPVTLSCSQTLNHNVMYWYQQKSSQAPKLLFHYYDKDFNNEADTPDNFQSRRPNTSFCFLDIRSPGLGDTAMYLCATSRDRWGTEAFFGQGTRLTVV.

The chain employs TRBV7-9 and TRBJ1-6; 7 bases line up with TRBD1. Germline V gives CDR1 SEHNR, CDR2 FQNEAQ (reference sequence). The length of the CDR3 is 13 residues. Trimming took 5 bases from V and 7 from J; bases not matched to a gene: 2. The CDR3 sequence is CASSQDRNSPLHF. The CDR3 nucleotides are TGTGCCAGCAGCCAGGACAGGAATTCACCCCTCCACTTT.